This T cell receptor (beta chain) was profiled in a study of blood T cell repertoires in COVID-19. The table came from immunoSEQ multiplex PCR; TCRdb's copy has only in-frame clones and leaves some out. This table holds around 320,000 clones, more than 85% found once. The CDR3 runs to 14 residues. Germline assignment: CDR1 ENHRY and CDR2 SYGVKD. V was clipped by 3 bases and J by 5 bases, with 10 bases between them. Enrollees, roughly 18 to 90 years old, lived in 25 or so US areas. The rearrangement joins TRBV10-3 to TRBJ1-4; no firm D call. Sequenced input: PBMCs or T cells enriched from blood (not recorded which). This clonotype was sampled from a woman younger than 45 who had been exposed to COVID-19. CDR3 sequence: CAISDSLPNEKLFF. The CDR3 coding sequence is TGTGCCATCAGTGATAGCCTGCCGAATGAAAAACTGTTTTTT.